This T cell receptor (beta chain) was captured in a study of CD8 T cells in Susac syndrome. The study's findings and limits: The CD4+ T cell repertoires from Susac syndrome exhibited no clonal expansion.

Sequencing of TCR beta was performed on blood CD8+ T cells and on blood CD4+ T cells. With random hexamers, roughly 0.45 to 1 ug RNA was reverse transcribed. immunoSEQ multiplex PCR amplified TCR beta CDR3 across 54 Vbeta, 13 Jbeta. TCRdb redid the calling of the immunoSEQ multiplex PCR reads with MiXCR, one entry per CDR3 protein. Of under 200,000 distinct CDR3 sequences listed, about 94% are singletons. As regards this clonotype: Antigen: not known.

This TCR was recovered from a human donor with Susac syndrome. The source material was CD4+ T cells from PBMCs.

The CDR3 DNA reads TGTGCCAGCAGTTTATTGGATGGCAGGGGCGAGCAGTACTTC. Encoded protein: CASSLLDGRGEQYF. The J gene is TRBJ2-7, the V gene TRBV12-3 or TRBV12-4, with a possible D match to TRBD1 (6 bases). Trimming stripped 2 bases from V and 6 bases from J, with 14 bases between. This CDR3 spans 14 amino acids.